This TCR beta chain was found in a study of EBV T-cell therapy then PD-1 blockade in nasopharyngeal carcinoma. Libraries were prepared by immunoSEQ multiplex PCR; TCRdb keeps only in-frame clonotypes and omits some of them. The sample holds 20,000 or so clones; roughly 84% are singletons and the top ten take less than 35%. Comment on this clone: The antigen is undetermined.

This CDR3 is 14 amino acids long. V dropped 5 bases and J dropped 0 bases, with 11 bases sitting between them. Germline CDR1 is PRHDT and CDR2 is FYEKMQ (reference sequence). Treatment given: AdE1-LMPpoly-expanded autologous EBV-specific T-cell therapy followed by anti-PD-1 nivolumab. This sequence joins TRBV13 and TRBJ2-7, with a possible D match to TRBD1 (5 bases). The sequenced sample was CD8+ T cells from blood, obtained between days 25 and 35 from a patient whose treatment included autologous EBV-specific T cells and nivolumab. The sequence was collected from a man aged 40-49 years with nasopharyngeal carcinoma. The CDR3 protein is CASSKQASSYEQYF. As DNA, the CDR3 is TGTGCCAGCAGCAAACAGGCAAGCTCCTACGAGCAGTACTTC.